This T cell receptor (beta chain) was documented in a study of T cell responses to AZD1222 COVID-19 vaccine. Study-wide results and caveats: Seropositive AZD1222 recipients at baseline numbered only five to seven. Spike-specific TCR depth and breadth grew after two AZD1222 doses. Among the donors, most were white British and more were female, and clonal diversity was possibly underestimated.

Remarks on this clone: The antigen is not known.

The CDR3 length is 14 residues. Germline values: CDR1 SNHLY, CDR2 FYNNEI. J was trimmed by 10 bases and V by 7 bases; bases with no gene match: 10. Assay: immunoSEQ multiplex PCR; the TCRdb copy retains only in-frame clones and omits some. The data contain around 140,000 clones, 86% of them singletons. The chain couples TRBV2 to TRBJ2-1; TRBD2 agrees at 10 bases. This clonotype was sampled from an adult who received the AZD1222 COVID-19 vaccine. The source material was peripheral blood, sampled 28 days after the second AZD1222 dose. The CDR3 loop is CASTERLAGVEQFF. DNA of the CDR3: TGTGCCAGCACCGAGCGGCTAGCGGGGGTAGAGCAGTTCTTC.